These T cell receptor beta chains were read from a single sample in a study of blood T cell repertoires in COVID-19. Sequencing used immunoSEQ multiplex PCR; TCRdb keeps in-frame clones, though not all of them. The table shows 300,000 to 400,000 clones, with 87% occurring only once. Sequenced: peripheral blood. These receptors all come from a woman aged 45-65 years who had recovered from COVID-19. CDR3s include the opening cysteine and the closing phenylalanine or tryptophan. D genes are given only for firm matches. Expanded clones get a size class; other rows say once, few or many, or leave the size out.

cdr3_nt cdr3_aa j_call v_call d_call clone_size
TGTGCCAGCAGCTCCTACGCGTACGCGACAGAACCAACTAACTATGGCTACACCTTC CASSSYAYATEPTNYGYTF TRBJ1-2 TRBV5-6 NA few
TGCGCCAGCAGCTTGACTAGCGGGGGGGACACCGGGGAGCTGTTTTTT CASSLTSGGDTGELFF TRBJ2-2 TRBV5-1 TRBD2 NA
TGTGCCAGCAGCCGAGAGAGGAGGGTCTACGAGCAGTACTTC CASSRERRVYEQYF TRBJ2-7 TRBV7-9 NA few
TGTGCCAGCAGCTTGGGAGTTTCGGGAGTACGACGCAATGAGCAGTTCTTC CASSLGVSGVRRNEQFF TRBJ2-1 TRBV5-4 NA NA
TGTGCCAGCAGCGTCGGGACAGGGGGCTACTACGAGCAGTACTTC CASSVGTGGYYEQYF TRBJ2-7 TRBV4-2 TRBD1 NA
TGTGCCAGCAGCTTAGTATCGGGCAGGACAGCAGATACCGGGGAGCTGTTTTTT CASSLVSGRTADTGELFF TRBJ2-2 TRBV7-8 NA NA
TGTGCCAGCAGTCTCAGGTCTACGCAGTATTTT CASSLRSTQYF TRBJ2-3 TRBV28 NA NA
TGTGCCAGCAGTTCAGGGTCAACGGAGACCCAGTACTTC CASSSGSTETQYF TRBJ2-5 TRBV28 NA NA
TGTGCCAGCAGCTTGGCCAGCGAACCCTACAATGAGCAGTTCTTC CASSLASEPYNEQFF TRBJ2-1 TRBV5-4 NA NA
TGTGCCAGCAGCCCCGACAGGGTTCTCTCTGAAGCTTTCTTT CASSPDRVLSEAFF TRBJ1-1 TRBV7-9 TRBD1 NA
TGTGCCACCAGCAGAGATTCGGTCTTCGACAGGGCTGGAAACACCATATATTTT CATSRDSVFDRAGNTIYF TRBJ1-3 TRBV15 TRBD1 few
TGCGCCAGCAGCCAACGCGCGACAGCAGGACTAGCGGACAACAATGAGCAGTTCTTC CASSQRATAGLADNNEQFF TRBJ2-1 TRBV4-3 TRBD2 NA
TGTGCCAGCAGCCAAGGACAGGGGGCACAAGATACGCAGTATTTT CASSQGQGAQDTQYF TRBJ2-3 TRBV3-1/TRBV3-2 TRBD1 NA
TGTGCCAGCAGCTTAGTTCCGGGAGCCACAGATACGCAGTATTTT CASSLVPGATDTQYF TRBJ2-3 TRBV7-2 NA NA
TGTGCCAGCAGTTTATCGCCGATACAGGGGCGATCCTACGAGCAGTACTTC CASSLSPIQGRSYEQYF TRBJ2-7 TRBV27 TRBD1 NA
TGTGCCAGCAGCAAACCTTCGGGGACAGCTAATGAAAAACTGTTTTTT CASSKPSGTANEKLFF TRBJ1-4 TRBV21-1 NA NA
TGTGCCAGCAGCTTACAACTAGCGGGGGGGCCAGATACGCAGTATTTT CASSLQLAGGPDTQYF TRBJ2-3 TRBV7-6 TRBD2 NA
TGCGCCAGCAGCCAAGGGACAGGGGCTAATGAAAAACTGTTTTTT CASSQGTGANEKLFF TRBJ1-4 TRBV4-3 TRBD1 NA
TGTGCCAGTAGTTCCCCCGGGACAGTAAACGAAAAACTGTTTTTT CASSSPGTVNEKLFF TRBJ1-4 TRBV19 TRBD1 NA
TGTGCCAGCAGCCCCTATGGGGAGCCCCAAGAGACCCAGTACTTC CASSPYGEPQETQYF TRBJ2-5 TRBV7-3 NA NA
TGTGCCAGCAGCCCACGGGGGGAGGAGACCCAGTACTTC CASSPRGEETQYF TRBJ2-5 TRBV6-5 TRBD2 NA
TGTGCCAGCAGCCGTCAACAGGGGGCGCACGGGGAGCTGTTTTTT CASSRQQGAHGELFF TRBJ2-2 TRBV9 TRBD1 NA
TGTGCCAGCAGCTTATACCGGGACACCGGGGAGCTGTTTTTT CASSLYRDTGELFF TRBJ2-2 TRBV7-2 NA NA
TGTGCCTGGAGTGTTGAGGTCGGTCGTGGCTACACCTTC CAWSVEVGRGYTF TRBJ1-2 TRBV30 NA NA
TGTGCCAGCAGCCACAGGGTACCTGAGCAGTTCTTC CASSHRVPEQFF TRBJ2-1 TRBV21-1 NA NA
TGTGCCAGCAGTTTCGGACAGGGGTACGAATCACCCCTCCACTTT CASSFGQGYESPLHF TRBJ1-6 TRBV27 TRBD1 NA
TGCGCCAGCAGTGAGGGATCGACCAGGGGGCTGTTCGGAAACACCATATATTTT CASSEGSTRGLFGNTIYF TRBJ1-3 TRBV10-1 TRBD1 few
TGCAGCGTTGATCAGTACTATGGCTACACCTTC CSVDQYYGYTF TRBJ1-2 TRBV29-1 NA NA
TGTGCCAGCAGCGCCCGGGACAGGGTTAACGAGCAGTACTTC CASSARDRVNEQYF TRBJ2-7 TRBV9 TRBD1 NA
TGTGCCAGCAGCTCCCCCTATAGCTCTGGAAACACCATATATTTT CASSSPYSSGNTIYF TRBJ1-3 TRBV28 NA NA
TGTGCCAGCAGCCAGCGGGACGGATCCTACGAGCAGTACTTC CASSQRDGSYEQYF TRBJ2-7 TRBV3-1/TRBV3-2 NA NA
TGTGCCAGCAGCCAAGAGGCGGTCGGGGGGCGGAACGAAAAACTGTTTTTT CASSQEAVGGRNEKLFF TRBJ1-4 TRBV3-1/TRBV3-2 NA few
TGCGCCAGCAGCCACCCGGACAGGAGAAACTATGGCTACACCTTC CASSHPDRRNYGYTF TRBJ1-2 TRBV4-3 TRBD1 once
TGTGCCAGTAGTATCAGCGTGAACACTGAAGCTTTCTTT CASSISVNTEAFF TRBJ1-1 TRBV19 NA NA
TGTGCCAGCAGCCAAGGACAGGGCAGTAATTCACCCCTCCACTTT CASSQGQGSNSPLHF TRBJ1-6 TRBV3-1/TRBV3-2 TRBD1 NA
TGTGCCAGCAGCTTGGTTCAGGGGGCTCGAGAATATGGTCAGCCCCAGCATTTT CASSLVQGAREYGQPQHF TRBJ1-5 TRBV5-8 TRBD1 NA
TGTGCCAGCAGTGACCTAGCGGGGGGGCTAGGGACCCAGTACTTC CASSDLAGGLGTQYF TRBJ2-5 TRBV2 TRBD2 NA
TGTGCCAGCAGAAACAGGAGGACAGGGGTCGAGCAGTACTTC CASRNRRTGVEQYF TRBJ2-7 TRBV28 TRBD1 NA
TGTGCCAGCAGCTTAGTCGGCCTAGCGGGACACAATGAGCAGTTCTTC CASSLVGLAGHNEQFF TRBJ2-1 TRBV7-8 TRBD2 NA